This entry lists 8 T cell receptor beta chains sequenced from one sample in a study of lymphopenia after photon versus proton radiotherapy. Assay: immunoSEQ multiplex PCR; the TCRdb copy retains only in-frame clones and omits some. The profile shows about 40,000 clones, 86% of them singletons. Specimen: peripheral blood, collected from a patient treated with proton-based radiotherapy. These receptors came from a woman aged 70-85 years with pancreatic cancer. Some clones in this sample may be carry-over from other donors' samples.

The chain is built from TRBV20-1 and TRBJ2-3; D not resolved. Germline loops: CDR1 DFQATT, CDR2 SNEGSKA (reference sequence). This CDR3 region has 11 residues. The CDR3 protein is CSCRTGDTQYF. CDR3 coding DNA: TGCAGCTGCCGGACGGGCGATACGCAGTATTTT.

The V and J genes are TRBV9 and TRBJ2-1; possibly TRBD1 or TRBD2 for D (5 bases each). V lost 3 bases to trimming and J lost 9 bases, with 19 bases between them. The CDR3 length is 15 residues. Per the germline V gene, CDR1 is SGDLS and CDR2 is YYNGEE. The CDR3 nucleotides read TGTGCCAGCAGCGGCCCGGGAAGGGGCTTCAGTGAGCAGTTCTTC. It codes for CASSGPGRGFSEQFF. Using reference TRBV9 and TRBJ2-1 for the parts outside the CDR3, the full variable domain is DSGVTQTPKHLITATGQRVTLRCSPRSGDLSVYWYQQSLDQGLQFLIQYYNGEERAKGNILERFSAQQFPDLHSELNLSSLELGDSALYFCASSGPGRGFSEQFFGPGTRLTVL.

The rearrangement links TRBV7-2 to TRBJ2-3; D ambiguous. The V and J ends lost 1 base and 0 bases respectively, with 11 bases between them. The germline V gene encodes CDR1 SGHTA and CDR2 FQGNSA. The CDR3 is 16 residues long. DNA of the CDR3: TGTGCCAGCAGCTTAGATGGCAGCTCTAGCACAGATACGCAGTATTTT. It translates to CASSLDGSSSTDTQYF.

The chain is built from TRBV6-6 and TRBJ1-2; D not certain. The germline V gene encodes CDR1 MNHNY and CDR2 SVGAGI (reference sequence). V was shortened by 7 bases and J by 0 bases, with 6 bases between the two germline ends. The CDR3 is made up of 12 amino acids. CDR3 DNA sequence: TGTGCCAGCACCCAGGCTAACTATGGCTACACCTTC. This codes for CASTQANYGYTF.

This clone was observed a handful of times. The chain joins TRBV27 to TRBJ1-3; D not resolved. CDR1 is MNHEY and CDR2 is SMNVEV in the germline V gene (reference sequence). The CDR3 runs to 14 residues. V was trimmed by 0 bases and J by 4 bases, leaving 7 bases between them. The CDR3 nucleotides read TGTGCCAGCAGTTTATCAGGGATCGGAAACACCATATATTTT. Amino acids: CASSLSGIGNTIYF.

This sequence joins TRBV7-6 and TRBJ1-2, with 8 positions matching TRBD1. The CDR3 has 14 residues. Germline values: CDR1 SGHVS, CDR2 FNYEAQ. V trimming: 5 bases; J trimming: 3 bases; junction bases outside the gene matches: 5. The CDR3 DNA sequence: TGTGCCAGCAGCCCAGGGGGCGAGGACTATGGCTACACCTTC. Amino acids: CASSPGGEDYGYTF.

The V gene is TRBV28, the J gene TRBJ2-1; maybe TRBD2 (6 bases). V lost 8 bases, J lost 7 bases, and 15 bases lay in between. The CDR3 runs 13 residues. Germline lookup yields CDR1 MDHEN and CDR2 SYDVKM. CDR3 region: CASVSGLVNEQFF. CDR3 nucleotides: TGTGCCAGCGTATCGGGACTCGTGAATGAGCAGTTCTTC.

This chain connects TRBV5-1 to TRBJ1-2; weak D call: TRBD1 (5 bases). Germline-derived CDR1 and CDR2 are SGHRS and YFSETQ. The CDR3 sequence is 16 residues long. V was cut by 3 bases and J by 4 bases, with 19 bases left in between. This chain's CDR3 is CASSSTGGGAPYGYTF. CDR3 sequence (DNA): TGCGCCAGCAGCTCCACCGGGGGAGGGGCTCCCTATGGCTACACCTTC. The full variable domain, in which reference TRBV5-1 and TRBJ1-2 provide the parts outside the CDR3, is KAGVTQTPRYLIKTRGQQVTLSCSPISGHRSVSWYQQTPGQGLQFLFEYFSETQRNKGNFPGRFSGRQFSNSRSEMNVSTLELGDSALYLCASSSTGGGAPYGYTFGSGTRLTVV.